The 27 T cell receptor beta chains given below trace back to one sample, sequenced in a study of response to subunit inactivated influenza vaccine. TCRdb independently ran MiXCR on the RT-PCR reads; one entry per CDR3 protein. The table includes about 500,000 distinct CDR3 sequences, approximately 16% detected once. Here the sequenced sample was CD4+ T cells sorted from PBMCs, taken roughly 24 months after vaccination. The receptors derive from a man aged 45 to 75 who received an inactivated influenza vaccine.

The chain combines TRBV7-9 with TRBJ2-1; 8 positions match TRBD2. Germline trimming cut 2 bases from V and 8 bases from J; bases unmatched to any gene: 2. Germline CDR1 reads SEHNR; CDR2 reads FQNEAQ (reference sequence). This CDR3 contains 13 residues. For the CDR3, the DNA is TGTGCCAGCAGCTTACGACTAGCGCATGAGCAGTTCTTC. Protein sequence: CASSLRLAHEQFF.

The chain is built from TRBV6-5 and TRBJ1-1; 9 nucleotides align to TRBD1. The CDR3 spans 17 residues. Trimming took 0 bases from V and 0 from J; bases not matched to a gene: 5. The germline CDR1 and CDR2 sequences are MNHEY and SVGAGI. Here the CDR3 DNA reads TGTGCCAGCAGTTACTCGAGTCGGACAGGGGTGAACACTGAAGCTTTCTTT. It encodes CASSYSSRTGVNTEAFF.

The J gene is TRBJ1-4, the V gene TRBV5-1, with D perhaps matching TRBD1 (6 bases). The CDR3 loop spans 14 amino acids. V was pared by 4 bases and J by 6 bases, with 13 bases between. Germline CDR1 is SGHRS and CDR2 is YFSETQ. The CDR3 loop reads CASSPGRGDEKLFF. The CDR3, as DNA: TGCGCCAGCAGCCCTGGCAGGGGCGATGAAAAACTGTTTTTT.

The rearrangement uses TRBV20-1 and TRBJ2-3, with D perhaps being TRBD1 or TRBD2 (5 bases each). V was pared by 5 bases and J by 5 bases, with 20 bases between. This CDR3 comprises 15 residues. In germline, CDR1 is DFQATT, CDR2 SNEGSKA (reference sequence). This chain's CDR3 is CSAGGGGTGKDTQYF. In DNA form, the CDR3 reads TGCAGTGCTGGGGGTGGGGGAACCGGGAAAGATACGCAGTATTTT.

The CDR3, as DNA: TGCAGTGCTAGAGCCCCGGGACAGGGGGGTTCACCCCTCCACTTT. Protein: CSARAPGQGGSPLHF. The chain carries TRBV20-1 and TRBJ1-6; 11 nucleotides match TRBD1. Trimming took 1 base from V and 9 from J; bases not matched to a gene: 5. This CDR3 region has 15 residues. Germline CDR1 and CDR2: DFQATT and SNEGSKA (reference sequence).

The chain is built from TRBV10-3 and TRBJ1-2; the D gene is possibly TRBD1 (5 bases). Germline CDR1 ENHRY, CDR2 SYGVKD. The V end lost 8 bases, the J end lost 3 bases, and 10 bases lay between the germline ends. The CDR3 covers 12 residues. The CDR3 DNA follows: TGTGCCATCCAGATAGGGGACTATGGCTACACCTTC. Translated, it gives CAIQIGDYGYTF.

This clonotype has at least ten counts. J is TRBJ1-1 and V is TRBV12-3 or TRBV12-4; possible D gene TRBD1, 5 bases. This CDR3 is 15 amino acids long. V was trimmed by 4 bases and J by 8 bases, leaving 20 bases between them. The CDR3 here is CASSSFFGQGTEAFF. The CDR3 DNA is TGTGCCAGCAGTTCATTTTTCGGGCAGGGTACAGAAGCTTTCTTT.

This clonotype came up a few times. The V call is TRBV7-2, the J call TRBJ2-3; the D gene is possibly TRBD1 (6 bases). Germline assignment: CDR1 SGHTA and CDR2 FQGNSA. The CDR3 is 13 residues long. V was shortened by 6 bases and J by 5 bases, with 12 bases between the two germline ends. The CDR3, as DNA: TGTGCCAGCAGACAGGGCCTCGGAGATACGCAGTATTTT. Its protein is CASRQGLGDTQYF.

V usage is TRBV20-1 and J usage is TRBJ1-5; 8 bases fit TRBD1. Germline CDR1 reads DFQATT; CDR2 reads SNEGSKA (reference sequence). The CDR3 consists of 14 residues. V lost 3 bases, J lost 6 bases, and 7 bases stayed unmatched. This chain's CDR3 is CSASLAGGRQPQHF. The CDR3 DNA follows: TGCAGTGCTAGTCTTGCAGGGGGCCGTCAGCCCCAGCATTTT.

This rearrangement joins TRBV7-3 to TRBJ2-3; D is possibly TRBD2 (6 bases). The CDR3 runs 15 residues. Per the germline V gene, CDR1 is SGHTA and CDR2 is FQGTGA. V lost 5 bases and J lost 2, with 14 bases in between. DNA of the CDR3: TGTGCCAGCAGCCCCTTCGGGGGTCCCACAGATACGCAGTATTTT. Protein sequence: CASSPFGGPTDTQYF. The variable domain in full, with the rest retrieved from reference TRBV7-3 and TRBJ2-3, is GAGVSQTPSNKVTEKGKYVELRCDPISGHTALYWYRQSLGQGPEFLIYFQGTGAADDSGLPNDRFFAVRPEGSVSTLKIQRTERGDSAVYLCASSPFGGPTDTQYFGPGTRLTVL.

V is TRBV20-1 and J is TRBJ2-1, with 10 nucleotides matching TRBD2. Germline lookup yields CDR1 DFQATT and CDR2 SNEGSKA (reference sequence). The V segment lost 6 bases and the J segment 5 bases; nucleotides outside the gene matches: 10. This CDR3 has 15 amino acids. CDR3 DNA: TGCAGTGCAGGCTCGCTAGCGGGAGTGAACAATGAGCAGTTCTTC. As protein: CSAGSLAGVNNEQFF.

In its sample, this clonotype was seen many times. V is TRBV15 and J is TRBJ2-3; TRBD1 matches at 9 bases. The CDR3 consists of 15 residues. V shed 1 base and J 1 base; nucleotides not matched to a gene: 0. Germline lookup yields CDR1 LNHNV and CDR2 YYDKDF (reference sequence). The CDR3 DNA follows: TGTGCCACCAGCAGAGGGACAGGGGGCACAGATACGCAGTATTTT. It is translated as CATSRGTGGTDTQYF.

The V call is TRBV5-1, the J call TRBJ2-3, with a weak D call TRBD1 (6 bases). V lost 5 bases and J lost 2, with 15 bases in between. The CDR3 is 15 residues long. Germline lookup yields CDR1 SGHRS and CDR2 YFSETQ. The CDR3 DNA follows: TGCGCCAGCAGTTCAACGGGACACCTCACAGATACGCAGTATTTT. Translating gives CASSSTGHLTDTQYF.

The chain has TRBV20-1 and TRBJ2-7; D gene ambiguous. Germline V gives CDR1 DFQATT, CDR2 SNEGSKA (reference sequence). Trimming cost V 6 bases and J 5 bases, with 11 bases left between them. The CDR3 loop spans 11 amino acids. The CDR3 protein is CSAAPLDEQYF. The DNA for the CDR3 is TGCAGTGCCGCTCCTTTAGACGAGCAGTACTTC.

V gene TRBV28 combines with J gene TRBJ2-3, with D possibly being TRBD2 (6 bases). The V and J ends lost 3 bases and 0 bases respectively, with 13 bases between them. This CDR3 is built from 16 residues. Germline CDR1 is MDHEN and CDR2 is SYDVKM. The DNA for the CDR3 is TGTGCCAGCAGTTTGAGTCTAGCGAGCAGCACAGATACGCAGTATTTT. The encoded protein is CASSLSLASSTDTQYF.

This chain uses TRBV6-1 with TRBJ2-7, with D perhaps TRBD2 (5 bases). The V gene lost 8 bases and the J gene lost 2 bases, with 19 bases spanning the gap. CDR3 length: 15 amino acids. Germline V lookup: CDR1 MNHNS, CDR2 SASEGT. The CDR3 reads CASLYQPDSAYEQYF. The CDR3 DNA follows: TGTGCCAGCCTATACCAACCGGACTCAGCCTACGAGCAGTACTTC.

V gene TRBV18 combines with J gene TRBJ2-1; TRBD1 matches at 10 bases. V was pared by 7 bases and J by 2 bases, with 5 bases of the junction left unmatched. The CDR3 has 15 amino acids. CDR1 is KGHSH, CDR2 LQKENI, per germline. The CDR3 sequence: CASYAGQGAYNEQFF. The CDR3 DNA is TGTGCCAGCTATGCCGGACAGGGGGCCTACAATGAGCAGTTCTTC.

The V gene is TRBV9, the J gene TRBJ2-7; the D is unclear. The CDR3 contains 14 residues. Germline values: CDR1 SGDLS, CDR2 YYNGEE. Between the trimmed V and J ends, which lost 0 bases and 6 bases, there was a span of 13 bases. CDR3 nucleotide sequence: TGTGCCAGCAGCGTAGGTCCCCAGGTACGCGAGCAGTACTTC. Protein sequence: CASSVGPQVREQYF.

This clonotype was detected ten times or more. The chain is built from TRBV12-3 or TRBV12-4 and TRBJ2-7; TRBD1 might be the D (6 bases). The V end lost 5 bases, the J end lost 6 bases, and 14 bases lay between the germline ends. The CDR3 consists of 13 residues. The CDR3 nucleotides are TGTGCCAGCAGTCCAGGGGACACGCTCGAGCAGTACTTC. Protein: CASSPGDTLEQYF.

This clonotype has a handful of counts. The chain combines TRBV20-1 with TRBJ2-3; perhaps TRBD2 as D (6 bases). The germline V gene encodes CDR1 DFQATT and CDR2 SNEGSKA (reference sequence). With 6 bases removed from V and 3 bases from J, the gap between germline ends came to 13 bases. The CDR3 sequence is 13 residues long. The CDR3 DNA reads as TGCAGTGCCAGGGTGGAGGGAACAGATACGCAGTATTTT. It yields the protein CSARVEGTDTQYF.

V gene TRBV10-3 combines with J gene TRBJ1-2, with TRBD1 identical over 7 bases. The CDR3 runs to 15 residues. CDR1 and CDR2 (germline): ENHRY, SYGVKD. The ends lost 3 bases at V and 6 bases at J; junction bases unmatched: 10. DNA for the CDR3: TGTGCCATCAGTGATTTACCCAGGGGGAAGGATGGCTACACCTTC. This translates into CAISDLPRGKDGYTF.

This clonotype was seen at least ten times. Written as DNA, the CDR3 is TGTGCCAGCAGCCAAGAGAGCGGCAGGGGAGGGGAAAAACTGTTTTTT. It specifies CASSQESGRGGEKLFF. This sequence joins TRBV4-2 and TRBJ1-4, with D possibly matching TRBD1 (6 bases). This CDR3 has 16 residues. CDR1 and CDR2 from the germline V gene are LGHNA and YNFKEQ. Trimming left V 0 bases short and J 8 bases short, with 16 bases between.

The chain carries TRBV20-1 and TRBJ1-4; 8 bases match TRBD1. The V gene end was trimmed by 6 bases and the J gene end by 7 bases; junction bases not matched to a gene: 7. The germline gives CDR1 DFQATT, CDR2 SNEGSKA (reference sequence). The CDR3 has 13 residues. The CDR3 DNA sequence: TGCAGTGCACAGGGGGGGTCTGGTGAAAAACTGTTTTTT. Amino acid sequence: CSAQGGSGEKLFF.

This clonotype was observed a handful of times. This rearrangement joins TRBV5-1 to TRBJ2-4; 8 nucleotides line up with TRBD2. Trimming removed 1 base from V and 7 bases from J; junction bases left unmatched: 7. The germline V gene encodes CDR1 SGHRS and CDR2 YFSETQ. The CDR3 runs 15 residues. CDR3 sequence reads: CASSLYGGAENIQYF. The CDR3 DNA reads TGCGCCAGCAGCTTGTACGGGGGGGCGGAGAACATTCAGTACTTC.

About this clonotype itself: This may be a read error, as it is one base from a much larger clone. The chain recombines TRBV12-3 or TRBV12-4 with TRBJ1-5; TRBD1 matches at 9 bases. The CDR3 loop spans 14 amino acids. DNA for the CDR3: TGTGCCAGCAGACCGCCGGGACAGGGCCAGCCCCAGCAATTT. The encoded protein is CASRPPGQGQPQQF.

This clonotype has a handful of counts. The rearrangement links TRBV9 to TRBJ1-1, with TRBD1 matching over 8 bases. The CDR3 is made up of 15 amino acids. Germline CDR1 SGDLS, CDR2 YYNGEE. V shed 1 base, J shed 1 base, and the junction held 3 bases outside the gene matches. The CDR3: CASSVSGTGNTEAFF. CDR3 DNA: TGTGCCAGCAGCGTAAGTGGGACAGGGAACACTGAAGCTTTCTTT. Full variable domain (remainder filled in from reference TRBV9 and TRBJ1-1): DSGVTQTPKHLITATGQRVTLRCSPRSGDLSVYWYQQSLDQGLQFLIQYYNGEERAKGNILERFSAQQFPDLHSELNLSSLELGDSALYFCASSVSGTGNTEAFFGQGTRLTVV.

This clonotype was counted many times. This sequence joins TRBV20-1 and TRBJ1-5, with a weak D call TRBD1 (5 bases). Germline V lookup: CDR1 DFQATT, CDR2 SNEGSKA (reference sequence). CDR3 length: 18 amino acids. V gave up 1 base and J gave up 0 bases, with 19 bases separating them. The CDR3 spells CSARGDQTFLYSNQPQHF. CDR3 DNA: TGCAGTGCTAGAGGGGACCAGACTTTTCTTTATAGCAATCAGCCCCAGCATTTT.